This entry features one TCR beta chain sequence. What it binds is not known. The sample belongs to a study of T cells in Graves' hyperthyroidism and ophthalmopathy. Study-wide context: Peripheral blood was taken when the disease was first diagnosed, before any treatment began. Study conclusions and caveats: Expanded thyroid clonotypes (above 0.001) were mostly also found in blood.

Exclusion of a patient resulted from uncontrolled infection, other autoimmune disease, pregnancy or lactation. Extraction of PBMCs used around 9.6 ml of fresh peripheral blood. CDR3 size: 15 residues. The V gene's germline CDR1 is GTSNPN and CDR2 SVGIG (reference sequence). Trimming took off 0 bases at V and 0 bases at J, with 9 bases between the two ends. TCR beta CDR3 regions were amplified from RNA. HTBI primers drove first-round RT-PCR of the TCR CDR3. Via MiXCR, TCRdb re-called the multiplex PCR reads, giving one row per CDR3 protein. The table records fewer than 350,000 distinct CDR3 sequences, roughly 20% of them present only once.

The chain uses TRBV30 and TRBJ2-1; TRBD2 might be the D (6 bases). Sequences were obtained from blood. The receptor was isolated from a man aged 45-65 years with Graves' ophthalmopathy. The CDR3 DNA sequence: TGTGCCTGGAGTGTCGGGGGAGGCTCCTACAATGAGCAGTTCTTC. Translating it yields CAWSVGGGSYNEQFF.